This is a list of T cell receptor beta chains from one sample in a study of radiation and T cells in renal cell carcinoma. The method was immunoSEQ multiplex PCR; TCRdb's version includes in-frame clones alone and lacks a portion of them. The sample has about 100,000 clones; approximately 82% are singletons. The material was blood, obtained from a patient whose treatment included radiotherapy and nephrectomy. The receptors here all came from a man aged 55 to 70 with renal cell carcinoma. CDR3s include the opening cysteine and the closing phenylalanine or tryptophan. Clone size is not always given. Where it is, it says once, few, many or a class for expanded clones.

v_call,j_call,clone_size,cdr3_aa
TRBV16,TRBJ1-2,NA,CASSQSGGNGYTF
TRBV19,TRBJ1-1,NA,CASSVPTRLMNTEAFF
TRBV9,TRBJ2-2,once,CASSTTRTSGRAYTGELFF
TRBV9,TRBJ1-3,NA,CASSSQSRNTIYF
TRBV27,TRBJ1-6,NA,CASSNTGDSPLHF
TRBV30,TRBJ2-7,NA,CAWSPYRTPSGGASYEQYF
TRBV29-1,TRBJ2-7,NA,CSGTGIHYEQYF
TRBV9,TRBJ1-1,NA,CASSVKAGGGTEAFF
TRBV27,TRBJ2-5,NA,CASSLGILAGETQYF
TRBV28,TRBJ2-3,NA,CASRTGTSGTDTQYF
TRBV18,TRBJ2-5,NA,CASSPNGQGAETQYF
TRBV15,TRBJ1-2,once,CATSRDRGEGYGYTF
TRBV10-2,TRBJ2-5,NA,CASSVRDRGQETQYF
TRBV20-1,TRBJ2-1,NA,CSARRYNEQFF
TRBV9,TRBJ2-1,NA,CASSASLAGGPRSYNEQFF
TRBV2,TRBJ1-6,NA,CASTGHNDNSPLHF
TRBV7-2,TRBJ2-7,NA,CASSKDRDYYEQYF
TRBV27,TRBJ2-1,NA,CASSLFSGRAGNEQFF
TRBV10-3,TRBJ2-2,NA,CAISATPRGKTGELFF
TRBV7-8,TRBJ1-1,NA,CASSLARGRNTEAFF
TRBV5-1,TRBJ1-3,NA,CASSHGQEGGNTIYF
TRBV7-9,TRBJ1-2,NA,CASSLAGARGYTF
TRBV7-2,TRBJ1-1,NA,CASSSDRGSGTTEAFF
TRBV29-1,TRBJ1-4,NA,CSVEFPGEGRKLFF
TRBV4-1,TRBJ2-7,NA,CASSQEGVSDEQYF
TRBV6-5,TRBJ2-7,NA,CASSLSGAGGSEQYF
TRBV2,TRBJ2-1,NA,CASETFYTGANNNEQFF
TRBV11-2,TRBJ2-2,NA,CASKLSRGTSGTGELFF
TRBV9,TRBJ2-2,NA,CASSILTGAGELFF
TRBV5-1,TRBJ2-3,NA,CASSQTSTDTQYF
TRBV4-3,TRBJ1-5,NA,CASSQGPGQPFQPQHF
TRBV7-2,TRBJ2-2,NA,CASSPGYSQSAGELFF
TRBV6-5,TRBJ2-5,NA,CASAWTEQETQYF
TRBV11-1,TRBJ2-7,NA,CASSATGGYEQYF
TRBV28,TRBJ2-7,NA,CASSPPGSYEQYF